Each of the 4 T cell receptor beta chains below was sequenced from the same sample in a study of beta chain features in type 1 diabetes. What was sequenced were expressed TCRB transcripts, since all of the isolated RNA had been reverse transcribed. The assay was immunoSEQ multiplex PCR, and TCRdb's table has in-frame clones only and misses some. The data show 160,000 or so clones, with 7.5% to 9.5% seen just once and 2.3% held by the top ten. Sequencing input: central memory CD4+ T cells from blood. These receptors were obtained from a woman under 30 in good health.

V usage is TRBV7-3 and J usage is TRBJ2-1; D might be TRBD2 (5 bases). Germline values: CDR1 SGHTA, CDR2 FQGTGA. Trimming took 2 bases from V and 0 from J, leaving 14 bases between them. This CDR3 region has 17 residues. CDR3 loop: CASSLEGSLSSYNEQFF. The CDR3 DNA reads TGTGCCAGCAGCTTAGAGGGCAGCTTAAGCTCCTACAATGAGCAGTTCTTC.

Here the CDR3 reads CASSQDRASGLWETQYF. The CDR3 nucleotides read TGTGCCAGCAGCCAAGATAGAGCTAGCGGCCTCTGGGAGACCCAGTACTTC. The chain couples TRBV4-2 to TRBJ2-5; the match to TRBD2 covers 7 bases. This CDR3 contains 17 residues. V gave up 0 bases and J gave up 5 bases; unmatched junction bases: 12. Germline CDR1 and CDR2: LGHNA and YNFKEQ.

The chain recombines TRBV11-3 with TRBJ2-3; 9 bases line up with TRBD2. Trimming cost V 5 bases and J 0 bases; bases outside gene matches: 9. There are 17 residues in the CDR3. Germline V gene sequence: CDR1 SGHNT, CDR2 YENEEA. DNA of the CDR3: TGTGCCAGCAGCCCCCGAACTGGACTAGCGAGCACAGATACGCAGTATTTT. It specifies CASSPRTGLASTDTQYF. Variable domain in full (rest from reference TRBV11-3 and TRBJ2-3): EAGVVQSPRYKIIEKKQPVAFWCNPISGHNTLYWYLQNLGQGPELLIRYENEEAVDDSQLPKDRFSAERLKGVDSTLKIQPAELGDSAVYLCASSPRTGLASTDTQYFGPGTRLTVL.

This clone was seen only a few times. The chain carries TRBV6-9 and TRBJ2-5; 8 nucleotides agree with TRBD2. The germline gives CDR1 MNHGY, CDR2 SVAAGI. The CDR3 consists of 15 residues. With 0 bases clipped from V and 5 bases from J, the junction kept 5 bases outside the gene matches. The CDR3 reads CASSYSRGLEETQYF. Here the CDR3 DNA reads TGTGCCAGCAGTTATTCGAGGGGACTAGAGGAGACCCAGTACTTC.